The 23 T cell receptor beta chains listed next were all sequenced from one sample in a study of T-cell reconstitution after alpha-beta-depleted transplantation in children. The authors prepared the TCRbeta library with unique molecular identifiers. TCRdb reprocessed the PCR reads with MiXCR, giving one entry per CDR3 protein. The sample yields approximately 490,000 distinct CDR3 sequences, about 10% seen once. Sequenced material: PBMCs, taken before TCRalphabeta/CD19-depleted stem cell transplant. All receptors derive from a child aged 2 to 10 with inherited bone marrow failure, due to receive a stem cell transplant.

This clonotype was picked up many times. The chain uses TRBV5-1 and TRBJ1-1; 9 bases line up with TRBD1. With V trimmed by 4 bases and J by 1 base, 8 bases remained unmatched. CDR1 SGHRS and CDR2 YFSETQ come from the germline V gene. The CDR3 spans 16 residues. CDR3 DNA: TGCGCCAGCAGCCCAAGGACAGGGGCGCGGAACACTGAAGCTTTCTTT. Amino acids: CASSPRTGARNTEAFF.

At least ten counts were recorded for this clonotype. This sequence joins TRBV19 and TRBJ1-5; 9 nucleotides match TRBD1. Germline CDR1 reads LNHDA; CDR2 reads SQIVND (reference sequence). V lost 5 bases and J lost 5; bases outside the gene matches: 7. The CDR3 extends over 15 amino acids. CDR3 sequence reads: CASSLRDRAHQPQHF. In nucleotides, the CDR3 is TGTGCCAGTAGTCTCCGGGACAGGGCCCATCAGCCCCAGCATTTT.

The gene calls are TRBV5-1 and TRBJ1-1; the D is unclear. This CDR3 has 12 amino acids. V lost 0 bases and J lost 4, with 4 bases in between. CDR1 SGHRS and CDR2 YFSETQ come from the germline V gene. CDR3 sequence (DNA): TGCGCCAGCAGCTTGGTATCCACTGAAGCTTTCTTT. Translated, it gives CASSLVSTEAFF.

This clonotype was observed many times. The rearrangement joins TRBV25-1 to TRBJ1-1; possible D gene TRBD1, 6 bases. V gave up 1 base and J gave up 6 bases, with 9 bases separating them. Looked up from germline, CDR1 is MGHDK and CDR2 is SYGVNS. CDR3 length: 13 residues. CDR3 amino acids: CASSELGGAEAFF. The CDR3, as DNA: TGTGCCAGCAGTGAATTGGGGGGCGCTGAAGCTTTCTTT.

The V call is TRBV18, the J call TRBJ2-5; D uncertain. The V gene lost 7 bases and the J gene lost 0 bases, with 6 bases spanning the gap. Germline V gene sequence: CDR1 KGHSH, CDR2 LQKENI. There are 12 residues in the CDR3. CDR3 region: CASLEYQETQYF. The CDR3 DNA reads TGTGCCAGCTTGGAGTACCAAGAGACCCAGTACTTC.

This clonotype was detected ten times or more. The rearrangement joins TRBV28 to TRBJ2-7, with 12 bases lining up with TRBD2. The CDR3 sequence is 16 residues long. The V and J ends lost 6 bases and 2 bases, in that order; junction bases with no gene match: 8. The germline V gene encodes CDR1 MDHEN and CDR2 SYDVKM. CDR3 sequence: CASSFGLAGKPYEQYF. The CDR3 DNA follows: TGTGCCAGCAGCTTCGGACTAGCGGGAAAACCCTACGAGCAGTACTTC.

This clonotype was found a few times. The V and J genes are TRBV7-2 and TRBJ1-6; 9 bases are a match to TRBD1. Losses at the gene ends were 5 bases for V and 10 bases for J; bases not matched to a gene: 12. Germline V gene data show CDR1 as SGHTA and CDR2 as FQGNSA. The CDR3 covers 16 residues. CDR3 nucleotide sequence: TGTGCCAGCAGCCTCACCGGCGGGACAGGGCAATCACCCCTCCACTTT. It encodes CASSLTGGTGQSPLHF.

This clonotype was picked up many times. The chain combines TRBV27 with TRBJ2-7, with 9 bases aligning to TRBD2. Per germline, CDR1 MNHEY and CDR2 SMNVEV (reference sequence). The length of the CDR3 is 16 residues. J gave up 8 bases and V 3 bases, and 14 bases lay outside the gene matches. Here the CDR3 reads CASSFVAGGTGGKQYF. The DNA of the CDR3 is TGTGCCAGCAGTTTCGTTGCGGGAGGGACGGGGGGAAAGCAGTACTTC.

The rearrangement joins TRBV6-5 to TRBJ2-1; TRBD2 matches 9 bases. This CDR3 is 16 amino acids long. Germline values: CDR1 MNHEY, CDR2 SVGAGI. The trim removed 5 bases at V and 5 bases at J, leaving 10 bases unmatched. The CDR3 spells CASSHPGTSFHNEQFF. In DNA, the CDR3 is TGTGCCAGCAGTCACCCCGGGACTAGCTTCCACAATGAGCAGTTCTTC.

The V call is TRBV20-1, the J call TRBJ1-4; D is undetermined. The CDR3 consists of 13 residues. Germline V gene data show CDR1 as DFQATT and CDR2 as SNEGSKA (reference sequence). Trimming took off 5 bases at V and 7 bases at J, with 14 bases between the two ends. CDR3 nucleotide sequence: TGCAGTGCTCAGGACGGAATAGGTGAAAAACTGTTTTTT. This codes for CSAQDGIGEKLFF.

As concerns this clonotype: A much larger clone lies a single base off, so this may be a read error. CDR3 residues: CASGLAEGTGELFF. The CDR3 DNA is TGTGCCAGCGGACTAGCTGAAGGCACCGGGGAGCTGTTTTTT. The chain employs TRBV27 and TRBJ2-2; 8 nucleotides agree with TRBD2. The CDR3 totals 14 residues. Trimming removed 8 bases from V and 4 bases from J; junction bases left unmatched: 6. Looked up from germline, CDR1 is MNHEY and CDR2 is SMNVEV (reference sequence).

This clonotype was observed a few times. This chain links TRBV3-1 with TRBJ2-7, with D perhaps being TRBD1 or TRBD2 (5 bases each). The germline V and J ends were trimmed by 5 bases and 0 bases, with 20 bases remaining between them. The germline CDR1 and CDR2 sequences are LGHDT and YNNKEL (reference sequence). CDR3 length: 17 amino acids. The CDR3 here is CASSYRFGTQSSYEQYF. CDR3 DNA: TGTGCCAGCAGCTATCGATTTGGGACCCAAAGCTCCTACGAGCAGTACTTC.

V is TRBV27 and J is TRBJ2-7; 11 nucleotides align to TRBD2. Germline V CDR1 and CDR2: MNHEY, SMNVEV (reference sequence). The CDR3 runs 15 residues. V lost 4 bases and J lost 2; bases outside the gene matches: 4. CDR3 sequence (DNA): TGTGCCAGCAGTTGGGGGACTAGCGGTACCTACGAGCAGTACTTC. Protein product: CASSWGTSGTYEQYF.

This clonotype was detected ten times or more. The V call is TRBV20-1, the J call TRBJ2-5; no firm D call. V was shortened by 0 bases and J by 5 bases, with 13 bases between the two germline ends. Germline CDR1 DFQATT, CDR2 SNEGSKA (reference sequence). There are 14 residues in the CDR3. The DNA of the CDR3 is TGCAGTGCTAGAGAAGCCATGGGGTGGGAGACCCAGTACTTC. This gives the protein CSAREAMGWETQYF.

This clonotype was recorded at least ten times. This chain links TRBV20-1 with TRBJ2-5, with D possibly matching TRBD1 (5 bases). The V gene lost 6 bases and the J gene lost 2 bases, with 19 bases spanning the gap. The CDR3 runs to 15 residues. CDR1 is DFQATT, CDR2 SNEGSKA, per germline (reference sequence). CDR3 region: CSALLLEKGQETQYF. CDR3 sequence (DNA): TGCAGTGCACTCTTGCTCGAGAAGGGGCAAGAGACCCAGTACTTC.

In this sample, this clonotype turned up many times. The chain employs TRBV20-1 and TRBJ2-7; 7 bases are a match to TRBD2. This CDR3 contains 13 residues. Per germline, CDR1 DFQATT and CDR2 SNEGSKA (reference sequence). The CDR3 region has the DNA TGCACCGTCTCCCAAGGGACTACCCACGAGCAGTACTTC. Encoded protein: CTVSQGTTHEQYF.

This chain connects TRBV5-1 to TRBJ2-7, with 14 bases fitting TRBD2. In germline, CDR1 is SGHRS, CDR2 YFSETQ. The CDR3 has 21 amino acids. J lost 3 bases, V lost 4 bases, and 21 bases had no gene match. This CDR3 reads CASSQIRNPGTSGSWGYEQYF. The CDR3 DNA sequence: TGCGCCAGCAGCCAAATACGAAACCCCGGGACTAGCGGGAGTTGGGGCTACGAGCAGTACTTC.

This clonotype occurred many times. The V gene is TRBV9, the J gene TRBJ2-1, with D unresolved. Germline CDR1 and CDR2: SGDLS and YYNGEE. The CDR3 consists of 15 residues. The V and J ends lost 3 bases and 8 bases respectively, with 18 bases between them. CDR3 sequence reads: CASSDPISSSHEQFF. DNA of the CDR3: TGTGCCAGCAGCGACCCAATTAGTAGCTCCCATGAGCAGTTCTTC.

This clonotype was observed at least ten times. The chain combines TRBV30 with TRBJ2-1; D remains ambiguous. V gave up 5 bases and J gave up 0 bases, with 8 bases separating them. The CDR3 spans 13 residues. Looked up from germline, CDR1 is GTSNPN and CDR2 is SVGIG (reference sequence). The CDR3 sequence: CAWEVSSYNEQFF. CDR3 coding DNA: TGTGCCTGGGAGGTGAGCTCCTACAATGAGCAGTTCTTC.

In this sample, this clonotype turned up many times. The V call is TRBV7-2, the J call TRBJ1-1, with a possible D match to TRBD1 (6 bases). Germline CDR1 and CDR2: SGHTA and FQGNSA. The CDR3 contains 12 residues. Trimming stripped 4 bases from V and 7 bases from J, with 10 bases between. The CDR3 is CASSSRGDEAFF. DNA for the CDR3: TGTGCCAGCAGCTCAAGGGGGGATGAAGCTTTCTTT.

This clonotype was recorded at least ten times. The chain carries TRBV18 and TRBJ2-7; the D gene is possibly TRBD2 (5 bases). Germline V gene lookup returns CDR1 KGHSH and CDR2 LQKENI. This CDR3 has 17 residues. V dropped 3 bases and J dropped 5 bases, with 23 bases sitting between them. The CDR3, as DNA: TGTGCCAGCTCACCGACTACAGTGGCAGCGAGGATCCACGAGCAGTACTTC. Translated: CASSPTTVAARIHEQYF.

This clonotype came up once. A much larger clone differs by one base, so this may be a read error. The chain couples TRBV20-1 to TRBJ2-3; 12 bases line up with TRBD2. This CDR3 has 17 amino acids. Germline CDR1 reads DFQATT; CDR2 reads SNEGSKA (reference sequence). As DNA, the CDR3 is TGCTGTGCTAGACAGACTAGCGGGAGTAGGAGGACAGATACGCAGTATTTT. It specifies CCARQTSGSRRTDTQYF.

The chain combines TRBV28 with TRBJ1-1, with no clear D. Germline CDR1 is MDHEN and CDR2 is SYDVKM. The V end lost 2 bases, the J end lost 1 base, and 11 bases lay between the germline ends. This CDR3 contains 15 residues. The CDR3 protein is CASSLGRVSNTEAFF. DNA of the CDR3: TGTGCCAGCAGTTTAGGACGGGTTTCGAACACTGAAGCTTTCTTT.